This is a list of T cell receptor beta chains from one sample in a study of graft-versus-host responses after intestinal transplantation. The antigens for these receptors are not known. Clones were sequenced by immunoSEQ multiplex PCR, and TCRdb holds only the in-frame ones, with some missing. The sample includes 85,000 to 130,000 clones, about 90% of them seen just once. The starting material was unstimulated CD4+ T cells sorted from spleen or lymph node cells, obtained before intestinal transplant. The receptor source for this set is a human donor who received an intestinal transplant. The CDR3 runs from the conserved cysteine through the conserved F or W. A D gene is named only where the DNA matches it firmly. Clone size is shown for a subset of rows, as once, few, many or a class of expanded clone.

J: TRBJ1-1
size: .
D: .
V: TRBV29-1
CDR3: CSVQGIRRVSTEAFF
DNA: TGCAGCGTACAAGGCATCAGGCGCGTAAGCACTGAAGCTTTCTTT

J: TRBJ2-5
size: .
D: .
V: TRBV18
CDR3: CASSPPGQEETQYF
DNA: TGTGCCAGCTCACCACCGGGACAAGAAGAGACCCAGTACTTC

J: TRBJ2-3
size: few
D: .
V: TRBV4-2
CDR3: CASSQKRASGQADTQYF
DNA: TGTGCCAGCAGCCAAAAGAGGGCCAGCGGGCAGGCAGATACGCAGTATTTT

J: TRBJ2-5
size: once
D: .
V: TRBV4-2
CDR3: CASSQGWRDLETQYF
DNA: TGTGCCAGCAGCCAAGGGTGGCGGGACCTAGAGACCCAGTACTTC

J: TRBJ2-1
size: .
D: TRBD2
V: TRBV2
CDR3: CASTLLAGHNEQFF
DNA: TGTGCCAGCACCCTACTAGCGGGGCACAATGAGCAGTTCTTC

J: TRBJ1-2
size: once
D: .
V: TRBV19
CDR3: CASSGQGGVGYGYTF
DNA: TGTGCCAGTAGTGGCCAGGGAGGAGTAGGCTATGGCTACACCTTC

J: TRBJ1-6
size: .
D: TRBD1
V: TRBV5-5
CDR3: CASSSNQGEGSPLHF
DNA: TGTGCCAGCAGCTCGAATCAGGGGGAAGGTTCACCCCTCCACTTT

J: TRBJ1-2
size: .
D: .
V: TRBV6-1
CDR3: CASSGIPGRSNGYTF
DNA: TGTGCCAGCAGTGGGATACCGGGGAGAAGTAATGGCTACACCTTC

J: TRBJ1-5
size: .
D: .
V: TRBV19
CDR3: CAIPHELNQPQHF
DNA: TGTGCCATTCCACATGAATTGAATCAGCCCCAGCATTTT

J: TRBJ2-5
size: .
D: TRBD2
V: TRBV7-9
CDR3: CASSLGLAGETQYF
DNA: TGTGCCAGCAGCTTAGGACTAGCGGGAGAGACCCAGTACTTC

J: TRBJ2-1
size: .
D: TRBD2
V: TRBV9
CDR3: CASSVGLTSGGPGLSRGQFF
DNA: TGTGCCAGCAGCGTAGGTCTGACTAGCGGGGGGCCTGGGCTAAGCAGAGGGCAGTTCTTC

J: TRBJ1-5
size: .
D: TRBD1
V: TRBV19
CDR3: CASRDRVGAQHF
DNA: TGTGCCAGTAGGGACAGGGTTGGGGCCCAGCATTTT

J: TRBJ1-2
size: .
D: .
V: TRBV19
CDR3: CASSMGRDYGYTF
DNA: TGTGCCAGTAGTATGGGCAGGGACTATGGCTACACCTTC

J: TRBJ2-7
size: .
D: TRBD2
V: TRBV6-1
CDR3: CASWGTSRYEQYF
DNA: TGTGCCAGCTGGGGGACTAGCCGGTACGAGCAGTACTTC

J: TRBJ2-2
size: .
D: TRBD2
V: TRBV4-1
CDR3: CASSQEGLAGGRTGELFF
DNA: TGCGCCAGCAGCCAAGAGGGTCTGGCGGGGGGAAGGACCGGGGAGCTGTTTTTT

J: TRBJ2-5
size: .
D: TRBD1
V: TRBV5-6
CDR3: CASSSPGGETQYF
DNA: TGTGCCAGCAGCTCTCCAGGGGGTGAGACCCAGTACTTC

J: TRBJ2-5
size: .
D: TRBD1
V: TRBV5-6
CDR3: CASSLARGKTQYF
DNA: TGTGCCAGCAGCTTGGCCAGGGGGAAGACCCAGTACTTC

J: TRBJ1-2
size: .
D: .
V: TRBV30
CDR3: CAWSVTGSMGYTF
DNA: TGTGCCTGGAGTGTAACGGGATCTATGGGCTACACCTTC

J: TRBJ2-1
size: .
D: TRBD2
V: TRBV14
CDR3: CASSHLRFSGGAYEQFF
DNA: TGTGCCAGCAGCCACCTCAGATTTAGCGGGGGGGCCTATGAGCAGTTCTTC

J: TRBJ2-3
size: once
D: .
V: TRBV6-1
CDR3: CASRAGSVNTQYF
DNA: TGTGCCAGCAGGGCAGGGAGCGTTAATACGCAGTATTTT